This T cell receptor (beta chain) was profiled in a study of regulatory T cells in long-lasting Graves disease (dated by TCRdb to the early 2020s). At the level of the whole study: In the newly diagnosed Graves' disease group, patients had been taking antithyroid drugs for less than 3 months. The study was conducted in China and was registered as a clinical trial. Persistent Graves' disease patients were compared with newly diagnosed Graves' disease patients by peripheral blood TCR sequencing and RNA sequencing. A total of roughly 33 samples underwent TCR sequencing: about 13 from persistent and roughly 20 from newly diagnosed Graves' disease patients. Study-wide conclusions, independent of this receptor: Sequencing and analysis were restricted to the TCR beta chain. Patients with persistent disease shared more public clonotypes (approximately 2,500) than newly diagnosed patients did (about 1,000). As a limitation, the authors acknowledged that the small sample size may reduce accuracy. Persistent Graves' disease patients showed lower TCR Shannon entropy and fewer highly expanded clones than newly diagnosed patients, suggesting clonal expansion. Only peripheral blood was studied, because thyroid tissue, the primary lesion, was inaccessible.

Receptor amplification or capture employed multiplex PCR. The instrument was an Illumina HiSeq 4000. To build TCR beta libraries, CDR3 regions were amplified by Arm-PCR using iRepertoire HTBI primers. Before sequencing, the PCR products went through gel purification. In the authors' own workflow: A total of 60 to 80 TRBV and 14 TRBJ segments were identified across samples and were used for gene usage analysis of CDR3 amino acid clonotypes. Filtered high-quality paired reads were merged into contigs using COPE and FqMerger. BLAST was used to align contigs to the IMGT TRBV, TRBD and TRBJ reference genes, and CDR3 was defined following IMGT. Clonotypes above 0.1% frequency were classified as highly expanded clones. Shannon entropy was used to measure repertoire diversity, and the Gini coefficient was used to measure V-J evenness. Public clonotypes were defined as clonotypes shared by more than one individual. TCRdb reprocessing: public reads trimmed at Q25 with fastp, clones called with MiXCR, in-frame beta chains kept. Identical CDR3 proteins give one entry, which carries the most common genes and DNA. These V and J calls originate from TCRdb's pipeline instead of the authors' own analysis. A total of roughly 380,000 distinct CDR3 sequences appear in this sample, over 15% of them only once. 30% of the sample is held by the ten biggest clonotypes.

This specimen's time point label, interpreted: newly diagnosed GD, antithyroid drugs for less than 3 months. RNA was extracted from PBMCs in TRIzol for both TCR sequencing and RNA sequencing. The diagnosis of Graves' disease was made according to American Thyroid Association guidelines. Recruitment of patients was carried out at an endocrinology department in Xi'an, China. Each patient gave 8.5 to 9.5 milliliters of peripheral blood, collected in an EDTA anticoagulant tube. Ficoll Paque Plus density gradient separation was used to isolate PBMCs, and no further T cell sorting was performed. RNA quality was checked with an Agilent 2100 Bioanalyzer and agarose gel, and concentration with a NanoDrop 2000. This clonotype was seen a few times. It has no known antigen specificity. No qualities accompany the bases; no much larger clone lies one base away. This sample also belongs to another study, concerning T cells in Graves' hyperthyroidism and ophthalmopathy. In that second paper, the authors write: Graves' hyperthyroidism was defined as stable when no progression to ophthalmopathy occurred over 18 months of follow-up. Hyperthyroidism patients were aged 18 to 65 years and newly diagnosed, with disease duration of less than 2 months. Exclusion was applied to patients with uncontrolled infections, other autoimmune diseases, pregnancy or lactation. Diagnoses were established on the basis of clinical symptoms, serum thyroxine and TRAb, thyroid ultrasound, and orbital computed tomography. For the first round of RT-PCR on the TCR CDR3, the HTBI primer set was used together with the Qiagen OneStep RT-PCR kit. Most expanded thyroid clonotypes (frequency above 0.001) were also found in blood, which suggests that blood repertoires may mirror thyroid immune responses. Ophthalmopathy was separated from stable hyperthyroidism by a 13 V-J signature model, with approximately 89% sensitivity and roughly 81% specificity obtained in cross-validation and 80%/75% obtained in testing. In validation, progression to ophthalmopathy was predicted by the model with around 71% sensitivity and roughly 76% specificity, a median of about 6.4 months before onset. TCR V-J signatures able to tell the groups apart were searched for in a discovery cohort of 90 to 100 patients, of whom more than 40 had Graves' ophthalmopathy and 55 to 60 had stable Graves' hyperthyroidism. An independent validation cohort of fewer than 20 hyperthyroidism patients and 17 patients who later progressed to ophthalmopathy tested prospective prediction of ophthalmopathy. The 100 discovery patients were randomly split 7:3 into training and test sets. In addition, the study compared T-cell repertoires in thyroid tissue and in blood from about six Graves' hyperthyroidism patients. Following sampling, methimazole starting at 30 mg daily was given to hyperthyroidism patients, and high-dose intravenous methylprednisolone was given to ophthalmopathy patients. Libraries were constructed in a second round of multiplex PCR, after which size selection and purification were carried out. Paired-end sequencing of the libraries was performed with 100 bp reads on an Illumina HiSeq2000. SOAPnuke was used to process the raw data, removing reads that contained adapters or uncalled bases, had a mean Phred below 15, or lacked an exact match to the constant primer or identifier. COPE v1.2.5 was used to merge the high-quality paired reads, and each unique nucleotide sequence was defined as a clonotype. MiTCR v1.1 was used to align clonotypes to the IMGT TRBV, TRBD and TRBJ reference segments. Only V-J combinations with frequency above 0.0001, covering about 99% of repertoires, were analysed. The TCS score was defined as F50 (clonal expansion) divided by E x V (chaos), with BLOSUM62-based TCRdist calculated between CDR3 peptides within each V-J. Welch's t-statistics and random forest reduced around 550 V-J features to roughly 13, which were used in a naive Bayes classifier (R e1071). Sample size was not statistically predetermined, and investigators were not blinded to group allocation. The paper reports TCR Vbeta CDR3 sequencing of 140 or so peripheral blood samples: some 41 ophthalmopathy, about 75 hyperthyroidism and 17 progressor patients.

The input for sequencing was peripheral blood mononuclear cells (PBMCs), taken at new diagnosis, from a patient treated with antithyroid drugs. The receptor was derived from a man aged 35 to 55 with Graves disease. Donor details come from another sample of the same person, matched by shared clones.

In nucleotide form, the sequence is TGTGCCATCAGTGAGTCCCGTTGGGGACTAGCGGGAGATAGATACAATGAGCAGTTCTTC. This codes for CAISESRWGLAGDRYNEQFF. The chain was built from TRBV10-3 and TRBJ2-1, and 14 junctional nucleotides match TRBD2. Trimming takes 0 bases off V and 4 bases off J; junction bases not matched to a gene: 11. As encoded in the germline V gene, CDR1 is ENHRY while CDR2 is SYGVKD. The cysteine opens and the phenylalanine closes a CDR3 of 20 amino acids. The sequence is cut down to CDR3 DNA, 60 bases in frame from base 1.